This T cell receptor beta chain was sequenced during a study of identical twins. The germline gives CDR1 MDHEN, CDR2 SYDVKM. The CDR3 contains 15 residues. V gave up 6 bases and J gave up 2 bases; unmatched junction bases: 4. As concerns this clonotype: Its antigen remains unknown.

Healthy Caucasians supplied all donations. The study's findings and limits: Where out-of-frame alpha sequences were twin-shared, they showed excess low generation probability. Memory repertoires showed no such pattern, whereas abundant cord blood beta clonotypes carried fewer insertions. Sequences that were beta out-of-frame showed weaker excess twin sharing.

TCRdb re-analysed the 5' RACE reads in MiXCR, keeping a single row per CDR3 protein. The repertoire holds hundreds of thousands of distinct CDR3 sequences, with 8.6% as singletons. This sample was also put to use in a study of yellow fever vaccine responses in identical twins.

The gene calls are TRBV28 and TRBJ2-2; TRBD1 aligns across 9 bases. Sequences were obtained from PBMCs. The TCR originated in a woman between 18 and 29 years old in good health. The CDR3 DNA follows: TGTGCCAGCAGAACGGGACAGGGAAACACCGGGGAGCTGTTTTTT. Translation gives CASRTGQGNTGELFF.